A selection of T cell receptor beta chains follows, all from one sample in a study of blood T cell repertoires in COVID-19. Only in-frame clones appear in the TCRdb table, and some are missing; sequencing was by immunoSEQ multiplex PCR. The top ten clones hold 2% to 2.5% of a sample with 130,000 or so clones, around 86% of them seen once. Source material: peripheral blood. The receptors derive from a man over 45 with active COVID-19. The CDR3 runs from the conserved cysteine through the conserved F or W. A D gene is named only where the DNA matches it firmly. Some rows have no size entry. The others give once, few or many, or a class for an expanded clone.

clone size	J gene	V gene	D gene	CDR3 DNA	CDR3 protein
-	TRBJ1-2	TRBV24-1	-	TGTGCCACCAGTGATGCGGAGCACTATGGCTACACCTTC	CATSDAEHYGYTF
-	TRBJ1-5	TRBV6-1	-	TGTGCCAGCAGTGAAGAGCGTAATCAGCCCCAGCATTTT	CASSEERNQPQHF
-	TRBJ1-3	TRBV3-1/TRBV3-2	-	TGTGCCAGCAGCCAAGGCCGACGGGACACCATATATTTT	CASSQGRRDTIYF
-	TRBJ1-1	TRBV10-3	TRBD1	TGTGCCATCAAACAGACAGGGGCGAACACTGAAGCTTTCTTT	CAIKQTGANTEAFF
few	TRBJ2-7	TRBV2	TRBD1	TGTGCCAGCAAGGGACAGGGCTACGAGCAGTACTTC	CASKGQGYEQYF
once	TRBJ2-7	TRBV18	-	TGTGCCAGCTCACCACTCCTCGGTAGCAGAAATAGCGAGCAGTACTTC	CASSPLLGSRNSEQYF
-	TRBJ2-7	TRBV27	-	TGTGCCAGCAGTCGGGCGGGCTCGGGATCGAGCTCCTACGAGCAGTACTTC	CASSRAGSGSSSYEQYF
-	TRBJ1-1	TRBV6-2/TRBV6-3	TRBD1	TGTGCCAGCAGTGGGACAGGGGGCAACACTGAAGCTTTCTTT	CASSGTGGNTEAFF
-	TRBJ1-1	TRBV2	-	TGTGCCAGCAGTGAATTGAGGACAGTTGAAGCTTTCTTT	CASSELRTVEAFF
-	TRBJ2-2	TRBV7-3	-	TGTGCCAGCAGCTTACGGGGGATTAGCTCCGGGGAGCTGTTTTTT	CASSLRGISSGELFF
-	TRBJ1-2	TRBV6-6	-	TGTGCCAGCACGCAGATACGCTATGGCTACACCTTC	CASTQIRYGYTF
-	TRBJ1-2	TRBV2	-	TGTGCCAGCAGTGATCAAAACTATGGCTACACCTTC	CASSDQNYGYTF
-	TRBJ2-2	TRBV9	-	TGTGCCAGCAGCGTCCGAACGGGGGTTAACACCGGGGAGCTGTTTTTT	CASSVRTGVNTGELFF
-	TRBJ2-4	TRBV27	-	TGTGCCAGCAGTGCAGGGTGGAAAAACATTCAGTACTTC	CASSAGWKNIQYF
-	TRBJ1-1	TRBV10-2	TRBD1	TGCGCCAGCAGGGGGGACAGGGGAGGAACTGAAGCTTTCTTT	CASRGDRGGTEAFF
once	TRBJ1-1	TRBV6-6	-	TGTGCCAGCAGTACGAAACAGGGGAACACTGAAGCTTTCTTT	CASSTKQGNTEAFF
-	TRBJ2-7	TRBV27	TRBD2	TGTGCCAGCAGTCACCCGGGGGGATACGAGCAGTACTTC	CASSHPGGYEQYF
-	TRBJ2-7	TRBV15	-	TGTGCCACCAGGGGGGCCGTCGATTACGAGCAGTACTTC	CATRGAVDYEQYF
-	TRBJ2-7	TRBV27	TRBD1	TGTGCCAGCAGTACCCGGACAGGGGGGTCCTACGAGCAGTACTTC	CASSTRTGGSYEQYF
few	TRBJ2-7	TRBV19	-	TGTGCCAGTAGTATAGAGGGCAAGCAGTACTTC	CASSIEGKQYF
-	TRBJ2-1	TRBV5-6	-	TGTGCCAGCAGCTTGATGGGGGGAGGAATATACAATGAGCAGTTCTTC	CASSLMGGGIYNEQFF
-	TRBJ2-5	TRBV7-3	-	TGTGCCAGCAGCCCAAATCCGAGATTTACAGGGTACCAAGAGACCCAGTACTTC	CASSPNPRFTGYQETQYF
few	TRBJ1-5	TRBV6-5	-	TGTGCCAGCAGTTACTCGAGGATTACCAATCAGCCCCAGCATTTT	CASSYSRITNQPQHF